This T cell receptor beta chain was observed in a study of T cell responses to AZD1222 COVID-19 vaccine. From germline, CDR1 is SGHDN and CDR2 FVKESK. The CDR3 is 14 amino acids. V lost 3 bases and J 1 base, leaving 9 bases between the germline ends. The table came from immunoSEQ multiplex PCR; TCRdb's copy has only in-frame clones and leaves some out. Of around 100,000 clones in the sample, more than 90% were seen once. This sample comprised peripheral blood, obtained on day 0 of AZD1222 vaccination. The V gene is TRBV14, the J gene TRBJ1-1, with D hard to call. The receptor was isolated from an adult in good health. In DNA form, the CDR3 reads TGTGCCAGCAGCCAGGTCCTGGGGAACACTGAAGCTTTCTTT. This codes for CASSQVLGNTEAFF.